The following is a TCR beta chain sequence with its context. Between the trimmed V and J ends, which lost 1 base and 0 bases, there was a span of 3 bases. The CDR3 is 13 amino acids. Looked up from germline, CDR1 is LGHDT and CDR2 is YNNKEL (reference sequence). The entry originates in a study of blood T cell repertoires in COVID-19. Study at large: Acute and convalescent COVID-19 samples came from the United States, Italy and Spain. PBMCs, B-cell-depleted T cells, or T cells were the source of the cDNA or gDNA that made up the material.

Per the original data handling: It was from reference gene primer amplification that nucleated cell counts were estimated. Profiled with immunoSEQ multiplex PCR; TCRdb holds only in-frame clones, not every one. V and J calls and clone size come straight from that table; D and trimming were deduced from the DNA. The repertoire consists of about 250,000 clones, with about nine tenths occurring once and the leading ten covering roughly 1.6%. Sequenced material: peripheral blood. The receptor's source is a woman aged 60-70 years who had recovered from COVID-19. The V call is TRBV3-1 (or the pseudogene TRBV3-2), the J call TRBJ1-1; D is uncertain. CDR3 nucleotide sequence: TGTGCCAGCAGCCAAGCAGTGAACACTGAAGCTTTCTTT. This gives the protein CASSQAVNTEAFF.